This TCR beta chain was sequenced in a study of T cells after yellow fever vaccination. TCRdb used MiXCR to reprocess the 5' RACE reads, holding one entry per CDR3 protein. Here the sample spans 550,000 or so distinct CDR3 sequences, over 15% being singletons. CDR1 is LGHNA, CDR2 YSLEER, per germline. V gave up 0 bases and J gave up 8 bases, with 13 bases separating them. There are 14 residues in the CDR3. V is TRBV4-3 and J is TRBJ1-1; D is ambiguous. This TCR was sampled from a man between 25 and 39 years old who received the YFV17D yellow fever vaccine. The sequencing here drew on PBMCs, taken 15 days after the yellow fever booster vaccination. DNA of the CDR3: TGCGCCAGCAGCCAAGAAAGGGCAATCGGGGAAGCTTTCTTT. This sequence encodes CASSQERAIGEAFF.